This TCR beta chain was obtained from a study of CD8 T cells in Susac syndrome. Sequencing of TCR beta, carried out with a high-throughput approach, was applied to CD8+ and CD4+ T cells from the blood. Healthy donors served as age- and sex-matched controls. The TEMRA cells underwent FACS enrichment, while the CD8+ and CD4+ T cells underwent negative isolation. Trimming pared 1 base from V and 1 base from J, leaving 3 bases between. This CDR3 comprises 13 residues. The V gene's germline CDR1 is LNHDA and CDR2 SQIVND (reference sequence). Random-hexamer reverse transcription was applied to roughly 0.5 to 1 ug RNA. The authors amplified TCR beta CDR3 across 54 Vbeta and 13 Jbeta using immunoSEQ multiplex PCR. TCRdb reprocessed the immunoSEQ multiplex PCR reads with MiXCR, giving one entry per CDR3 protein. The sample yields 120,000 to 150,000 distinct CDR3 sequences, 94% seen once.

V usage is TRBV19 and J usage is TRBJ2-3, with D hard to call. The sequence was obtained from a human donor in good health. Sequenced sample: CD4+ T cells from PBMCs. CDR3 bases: TGTGCCAGTAGTATAGCAGGCACAGATACGCAGTATTTT. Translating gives CASSIAGTDTQYF.